This T cell receptor (beta chain) appears in the sequencing data of a study of Graves' ophthalmopathy and Graves' hyperthyroidism listed by TCRdb under 2018. Some background on the complete study: Peripheral blood was collected at initial diagnosis, before any treatment. The study used signatures of the TCR beta repertoire to tell Graves' ophthalmopathy apart from Graves' hyperthyroidism and to predict which patients would progress to ophthalmopathy. In total, around 140 blood samples were TCR-sequenced: roughly 45 ophthalmopathy, 80 or so hyperthyroidism and about 17 hyperthyroidism-to-ophthalmopathy patients. A discovery set of 100 patients (43 ophthalmopathy, around 57 stable hyperthyroidism) was enrolled to explore V-J signatures distinguishing ophthalmopathy from hyperthyroidism. The independent validation cohort included 18 to 20 hyperthyroidism patients plus 17 patients who later progressed from hyperthyroidism to ophthalmopathy. In over 5 hyperthyroidism patients, the T-cell repertoires found in thyroid tissue were compared with those found in blood. Once sampling was done, hyperthyroidism patients were given methimazole at a starting dose of 30 mg daily, while ophthalmopathy patients were given high-dose intravenous methylprednisolone. The approximately 100 discovery patients were randomly split 7:3 into training and test sets.

From the germline V gene, CDR1 is MNHNS and CDR2 is SASEGT. The CDR3, from cysteine to phenylalanine, totals 14 residues. The read is trimmed to its CDR3 DNA, 42 bases read in frame from base 1. V is cut back by 3 bases and J by 5 bases, with 6 bases in the junction unmatched. For repertoire sequencing, TCR beta CDR3 regions were amplified from RNA transcripts. The first round was an RT-PCR using HTBI primers with the Qiagen OneStep RT-PCR kit, and this first round was followed by a second-round multiplex PCR, then size selection and purification. The libraries underwent paired-end sequencing with 100 bp reads on an Illumina HiSeq2000. In the paper's pipeline: SOAPnuke was used for read processing, and reads with adapters, uncalled bases, a mean Phred below 15, or no exact constant-primer or identifier match were discarded. High-quality paired reads were merged with COPE v1.2.5. Each unique nucleotide sequence was defined as a clonotype, and clonotypes were aligned to IMGT TRB V, D and J references with MiTCR v1.1. Only V-J combinations with frequency above 0.0001 were analysed, covering more than 99% of repertoires. A TCR clonal expansion and chaos score per V-J combination was defined as the ratio of F50 clonal expansion to chaos observed in the TCRdist matrix. Welch's t-statistics and random forest were used to narrow the features down to about a dozen V-J combinations, which were then fed into a naive Bayes classifier. The similarity between thyroid and blood repertoires was quantified using the Morisita-Horn index. TCRdb applied fastp at Q25 and MiXCR to the public reads, then kept only in-frame beta chains. Rows with a matching CDR3 protein are joined into one entry that keeps the most common DNA and genes. TCRdb's processing, not the study's, gives the V and J calls here. The sample records approximately 480,000 distinct CDR3 sequences, around 15% of which are singletons. The top ten clonotypes cover about 9.4% of the sample.

Broader findings and caveats from the paper: Most expanded thyroid clonotypes with a frequency above 0.001 also appeared in blood, which suggests that blood repertoires may reflect the immune response in the thyroid. No statistical method was used to predetermine the sample size, and group allocation was not hidden from the investigators. In validation, the model predicted ophthalmopathy progression with more than 70% sensitivity and around 72% specificity; around twelve predicted patients were CT-confirmed with GO in a median of about 6.2 months. In cross-validation, the 13-signature model distinguished ophthalmopathy from stable hyperthyroidism with 85% to 90% sensitivity and just under 84% specificity, and in the test set the corresponding values were around 80% and 75%.

At least ten counts were recorded for this clonotype. What this receptor recognizes is not known. It has no much larger one-base neighbor in the sample; base qualities were not kept. Patients with ophthalmopathy had moderately to severely active disease, with a Clinical Activity Score of 3 or more, a NOSPECS grade of 4 or more, and a disease duration of less than 3 months. Anyone with other autoimmune diseases, uncontrolled infections, pregnancy or lactation was excluded from the study. Clinical symptoms, serum thyroxine, TRAb, thyroid ultrasound and orbital computed tomography were used for diagnosis. Ficoll-Paque density gradient centrifugation was used to isolate PBMCs from 8.5 to 10 ml of fresh peripheral blood. Total RNA was extracted using Trizol reagent, and RNA quality was checked on an Agilent 2100 Bioanalyzer.

The sequenced sample consisted of blood. The receptor was derived from a woman in her 30s with Graves' ophthalmopathy. Donor details come from another sample of the same person, matched by shared clones. Here the chain combines TRBV6-1 and TRBJ1-2; TRBD1 agrees with 7 junctional bases. CDR3 sequence: CASSDRGAAYGYTF. The DNA reads as follows: TGTGCCAGCAGTGACAGGGGGGCCGCGTATGGCTACACCTTC.